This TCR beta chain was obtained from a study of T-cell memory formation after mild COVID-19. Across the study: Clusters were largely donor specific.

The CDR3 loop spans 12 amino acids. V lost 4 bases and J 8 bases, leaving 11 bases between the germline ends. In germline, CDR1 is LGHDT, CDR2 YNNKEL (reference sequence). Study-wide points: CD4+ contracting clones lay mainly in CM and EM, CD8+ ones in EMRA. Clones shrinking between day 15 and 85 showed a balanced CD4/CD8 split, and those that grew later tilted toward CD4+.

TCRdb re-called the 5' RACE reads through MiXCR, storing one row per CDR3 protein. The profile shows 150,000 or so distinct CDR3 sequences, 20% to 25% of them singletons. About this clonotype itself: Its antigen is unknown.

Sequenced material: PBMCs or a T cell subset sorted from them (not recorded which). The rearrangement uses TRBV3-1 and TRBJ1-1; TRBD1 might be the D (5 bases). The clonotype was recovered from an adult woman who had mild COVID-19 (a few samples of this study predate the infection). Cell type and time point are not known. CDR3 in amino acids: CASSRTGGEAFF. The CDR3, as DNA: TGTGCCAGCAGCCGCACCGGGGGGGAAGCTTTCTTT.